A single sample gave rise to the 9 T cell receptor beta chains below, sequenced in a study of blood T cells in healthy people across ages. The authors ran a second PCR of roughly 6 to 12 cycles using a sample-barcoded 5' primer and a J-beta primer mix. TCRdb re-derived calls from the 5' RACE reads in MiXCR, one entry per CDR3 protein. The sample lists fewer than 700,000 distinct CDR3 sequences; 47% were seen once. The specimen was blood. Receptors originate from an elderly man in good health.

This clonotype turned up a few times. The CDR3, as DNA: TGTGCCAGCAGCTTAGAGGCGGGAGGGGTGTACGAGCAGTACTTC. Its protein is CASSLEAGGVYEQYF. The chain combines TRBV7-2 with TRBJ2-7; 9 bases line up with TRBD2. V gave up 1 base and J gave up 4 bases; unmatched junction bases: 5. Germline assignment: CDR1 SGHTA and CDR2 FQGNSA. The CDR3 has 15 amino acids.

This clonotype appeared many times. The chain uses TRBV12-3 or TRBV12-4 and TRBJ1-5; maybe TRBD1 (5 bases). The CDR3 is 15 amino acids. V dropped 0 bases and J dropped 3 bases, with 9 bases sitting between them. CDR3 coding DNA: TGTGCCAGCAGTTTAGCGCGGGGCTCCAATCAGCCCCAGCATTTT. Protein product: CASSLARGSNQPQHF.

The sample holds a few counts of this clonotype. A much larger clone lies one base from this, so it may be a read error. CDR3 nucleotides: TGTGCCAGCAGTTACTCCTGCCGGGGAAAAGAGACCCAGTACTTC. Translating gives CASSYSCRGKETQYF. The chain combines TRBV6-5 with TRBJ2-5, with D possibly matching TRBD2 (5 bases). The CDR3 has 15 amino acids. The germline gives CDR1 MNHEY, CDR2 SVGAGI. V lost 0 bases and J lost 3, with 11 bases in between.

This chain connects TRBV20-1 to TRBJ2-3; 8 bases line up with TRBD2. The germline V gene encodes CDR1 DFQATT and CDR2 SNEGSKA (reference sequence). The CDR3 is 14 residues long. Trimming removed 6 bases from V and 2 bases from J; junction bases left unmatched: 7. The CDR3 DNA reads TGCAGTGCCCGTCTTAGCGGGGCCACAGATACGCAGTATTTT. Translation: CSARLSGATDTQYF.

This clonotype has a handful of counts. The V call is TRBV4-2, the J call TRBJ2-7; the D is unclear. CDR1 is LGHNA, CDR2 YNFKEQ, per germline. The CDR3 length is 15 residues. V was trimmed by 0 bases and J by 0 bases, leaving 9 bases between them. CDR3 DNA sequence: TGTGCCAGCAGCCAAGATAGGGCAGTCTCCTACGAGCAGTACTTC. Protein sequence: CASSQDRAVSYEQYF.

The V and J genes are TRBV2 and TRBJ2-6; D ambiguous. CDR1 and CDR2 from the germline V gene are SNHLY and FYNNEI. Trimming removed 3 bases from V and 0 bases from J, with 6 bases in between. The CDR3 contains 15 residues. This chain's CDR3 is CASSDPFSGANVLTF. CDR3 bases: TGTGCCAGCAGTGACCCCTTCTCTGGGGCCAACGTCCTGACTTTC.

V gene TRBV27 combines with J gene TRBJ1-2, with 8 bases aligning to TRBD1. The length of the CDR3 is 13 residues. Germline CDR1 reads MNHEY; CDR2 reads SMNVEV (reference sequence). V was pared by 3 bases and J by 6 bases, with 3 bases of the junction left unmatched. Here the CDR3 reads CASSFPGGNGYTF. The CDR3 nucleotides are TGTGCCAGCAGTTTCCCAGGGGGCAATGGCTACACCTTC.

This clonotype has ten or more counts. The chain couples TRBV6-6 to TRBJ2-1; D assignment may be TRBD1 or TRBD2 (5 bases each). CDR1 is MNHNY, CDR2 SVGAGI, per germline (reference sequence). V was clipped by 0 bases and J by 5 bases, with 8 bases between them. CDR3 length equals 14 residues. CDR3 sequence reads: CASSYSGTHNEQFF. For the CDR3, the DNA is TGTGCCAGCAGTTACTCCGGGACCCACAATGAGCAGTTCTTC.

CDR3 sequence: CASSLGQALTDTQYF. The CDR3 DNA is TGCGCCAGCAGCTTGGGGCAGGCCCTCACAGATACGCAGTATTTT. This chain links TRBV5-1 with TRBJ2-3; D unresolved. Trimming removed 0 bases from V and 2 bases from J, with 10 bases in between. Germline assignment: CDR1 SGHRS and CDR2 YFSETQ. This CDR3 comprises 15 residues. Variable domain in full (rest from reference TRBV5-1 and TRBJ2-3): KAGVTQTPRYLIKTRGQQVTLSCSPISGHRSVSWYQQTPGQGLQFLFEYFSETQRNKGNFPGRFSGRQFSNSRSEMNVSTLELGDSALYLCASSLGQALTDTQYFGPGTRLTVL.